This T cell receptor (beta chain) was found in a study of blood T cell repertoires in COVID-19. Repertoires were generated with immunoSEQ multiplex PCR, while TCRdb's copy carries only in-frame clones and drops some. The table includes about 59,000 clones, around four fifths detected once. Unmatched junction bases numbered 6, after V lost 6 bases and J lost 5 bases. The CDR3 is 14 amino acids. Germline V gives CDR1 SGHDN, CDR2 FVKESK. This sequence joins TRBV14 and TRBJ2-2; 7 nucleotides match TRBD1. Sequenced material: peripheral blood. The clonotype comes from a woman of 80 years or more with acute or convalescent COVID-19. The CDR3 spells CASRNRGGTGELFF. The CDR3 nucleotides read TGTGCCAGCAGAAACAGGGGCGGGACCGGGGAGCTGTTTTTT.